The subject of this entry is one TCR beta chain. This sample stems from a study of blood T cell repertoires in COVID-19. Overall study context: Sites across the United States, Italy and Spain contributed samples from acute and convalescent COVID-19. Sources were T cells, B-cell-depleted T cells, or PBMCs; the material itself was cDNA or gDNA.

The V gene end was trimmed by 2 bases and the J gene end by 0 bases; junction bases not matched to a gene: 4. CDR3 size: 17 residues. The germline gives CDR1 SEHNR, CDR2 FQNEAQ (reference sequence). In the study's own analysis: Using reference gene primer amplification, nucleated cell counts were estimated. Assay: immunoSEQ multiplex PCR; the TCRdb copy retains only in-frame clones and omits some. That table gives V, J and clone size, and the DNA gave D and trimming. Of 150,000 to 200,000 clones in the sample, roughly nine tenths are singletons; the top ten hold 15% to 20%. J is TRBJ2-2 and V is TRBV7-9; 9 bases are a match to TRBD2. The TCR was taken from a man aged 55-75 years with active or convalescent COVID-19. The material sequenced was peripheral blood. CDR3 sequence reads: CASSLISGGSNTGELFF. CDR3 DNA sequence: TGTGCCAGCAGCTTAATAAGCGGGGGGTCGAACACCGGGGAGCTGTTTTTT.